This entry is about one T cell receptor beta chain. The same CDR3 is also encoded by other DNA sequences in this sample. Followed over time, Seattle patients had been enrolled while infection was active. This sample stems from a study of blood T cell repertoires in COVID-19. Overall study: The study drew acute and convalescent COVID-19 samples from the United States, Italy and Spain. In each case, the material was cDNA or gDNA derived from T cells, B-cell-depleted T cells, or PBMCs.

CDR3 length: 14 amino acids. The V and J ends lost 2 bases and 0 bases respectively, with 8 bases between them. Per germline, CDR1 KGHSH and CDR2 LQKENI. As processed by the authors: Reference gene primer amplification gave nucleated cell count estimates. Here immunoSEQ multiplex PCR was the method, and the copy in TCRdb shows in-frame clones only, minus some. The V and J calls and clone size come from that table; D and trimming were worked out from the DNA. The sample has almost 400,000 clones; around 87% are singletons. The gene calls are TRBV18 and TRBJ2-7, with D perhaps TRBD2 (5 bases). The TCR was taken from a woman in her fifties or sixties with COVID-19, enrolled during active disease. Input material: peripheral blood. The CDR3 region has the DNA TGTGCCAGCTCACCAAGCGGCAGCTCCTACGAGCAGTACTTC. Translating it yields CASSPSGSSYEQYF.